This T cell receptor beta chain was sequenced in a study of regulatory T cells in long-lasting Graves disease (dated by TCRdb to the early 2020s). For context, the study as a whole: Antithyroid drugs had been taken for less than 3 months by newly diagnosed Graves' disease patients. Patients with persistent Graves' disease were compared with patients with newly diagnosed Graves' disease using TCR sequencing and RNA sequencing of peripheral blood. The study took place in China and was registered as a clinical trial. A total of roughly 35 samples were covered by TCR sequencing, comprising approximately 13 persistent and around 20 newly diagnosed Graves' disease patients.

Remarks on this clonotype: There is no known antigen for this receptor. Sequence at one end of the junction differs from germline and may be a read error.

The method behind the library was multiplex PCR. Sequenced using an Illumina HiSeq 4000. TCR beta libraries were built with iRepertoire HTBI primers and Arm-PCR amplification of CDR3 regions. Gel purification was performed on PCR products prior to sequencing. Per the authors' processing: Gene usage analysis of CDR3 amino acid clonotypes used the 62 TRBV and about 15 TRBJ segments found across samples. COPE and FqMerger were used to merge filtered high-quality paired reads into contigs. BLAST was used to align contigs to the IMGT TRBV, TRBD and TRBJ reference genes, and CDR3 was defined following IMGT. Any clonotype with a frequency above 0.1% was counted as a highly expanded clone. Repertoire diversity was measured by Shannon entropy, and V-J evenness by the Gini coefficient. A clonotype found in more than one individual was treated as public. Starting from the raw public reads, TCRdb applied fastp trimming at Q25, assembled clones with MiXCR and retained in-frame beta chains. Merged by CDR3 protein, the rows form single entries marked with the most common genes and DNA. The V and J calls and clone size are TCRdb's, not the authors'. Here the sample has 350,000 to 550,000 distinct CDR3 sequences; approximately 14% occur a single time. About 15% of the sample goes to the ten largest clones.

Points the paper makes about the study in general: Only the TCR beta chain was sequenced and analyzed. Lower TCR Shannon entropy and fewer highly expanded clones were observed in persistent Graves' disease patients than in newly diagnosed patients, which suggested clonal expansion. The study examined only peripheral blood because the primary lesion, thyroid tissue, could not be accessed. Preferential use of TRBV28, TRBJ1-2 and TRBJ2-5 was observed in persistent disease, whereas TRBV20-1 and TRBJ2-1 were favored in newly diagnosed disease. As a limitation, the authors acknowledged that the small sample size may reduce accuracy. More public clonotypes were shared among persistent patients (around 2,600) than among newly diagnosed patients (approximately 1,000).

Reading from cysteine to phenylalanine, the CDR3 counts 16 amino acids. The read is trimmed to its CDR3 DNA, 48 bases read in frame from base 1. CDR1 MNHNS and CDR2 SASEGT were looked up in the germline V gene. Sample time point, as interpreted from the label and publication: newly diagnosed GD, antithyroid drugs for less than 3 months. For both TCR sequencing and RNA sequencing, RNA was extracted from PBMCs using TRIzol. Graves' disease was diagnosed according to American Thyroid Association guidelines. Patients were recruited from an endocrinology department in Xi'an, China. From each patient, around 9.3 milliliters of peripheral blood was collected into an EDTA anticoagulant tube. Ficoll Paque Plus density gradient separation was used to isolate PBMCs, and no further T cell sorting was performed. An Agilent 2100 Bioanalyzer and agarose gel were used to check RNA quality, while a NanoDrop 2000 measured RNA concentration.

This same sample was also taken into another study, of T cells in Graves' hyperthyroidism and ophthalmopathy. As the second publication notes: Stable Graves' hyperthyroidism was defined as the absence of progression to ophthalmopathy over 18 months of follow-up. Hyperthyroidism patients were newly diagnosed, with disease duration under 2 months, and aged 18 to 65 years. Patients with uncontrolled infections, other autoimmune diseases, pregnancy or lactation were excluded. Diagnoses were established on the basis of clinical symptoms, serum thyroxine and TRAb, thyroid ultrasound, and orbital computed tomography. A first-round RT-PCR of the TCR CDR3 used the HTBI primer set with the Qiagen OneStep RT-PCR kit. Most expanded thyroid clonotypes (frequency above 0.001) were also detected in blood, suggesting blood repertoires may reflect thyroid immune responses. A model built on a 13 V-J signature distinguished ophthalmopathy from stable hyperthyroidism, reaching around 87% sensitivity and about 81% specificity in cross-validation and 80%/75% in testing. In validation, progression to ophthalmopathy was predicted by the model with 70.59% sensitivity and around 75% specificity, a median of approximately 6.5 months before onset. TCR V-J signatures able to tell the groups apart were searched for in a discovery cohort of some 100 patients, of whom roughly 42 had Graves' ophthalmopathy and 55 to 60 had stable Graves' hyperthyroidism. Prospective prediction of ophthalmopathy was tested in an independent validation cohort of 18 to 20 hyperthyroidism patients and around 16 patients who later progressed to ophthalmopathy. The 100 discovery patients were randomly divided into training and test sets at a 7:3 ratio. The study also compared thyroid tissue and blood T-cell repertoires from about six Graves' hyperthyroidism patients. Once sampling was done, hyperthyroidism patients were given methimazole at a starting dose of 30 mg daily, whereas ophthalmopathy patients were given high-dose intravenous methylprednisolone. The libraries were constructed in a second round of multiplex PCR and then size-selected and purified. Sequencing of the libraries was done on an Illumina HiSeq2000 using paired-end 100 bp reads. SOAPnuke was used to process the raw data, with reads discarded if the reads contained adapters or uncalled bases, had a mean Phred below 15, or lacked an exact constant-primer or identifier match. COPE v1.2.5 was used to merge the high-quality paired reads, and each unique nucleotide sequence was defined as a clonotype. Clonotypes were aligned to IMGT TRBV, TRBD and TRBJ reference segments using MiTCR v1.1. The analysis was restricted to V-J combinations with a frequency above 0.0001, which together covered around 99% of the repertoires. A TCS score was defined as the ratio between F50 (clonal expansion) and ExV (chaos), using BLOSUM62-based TCRdist between CDR3 peptides within each V-J. Welch's t-statistics and random forest reduced just over 500 V-J features to 10 to 15, which were used in a naive Bayes classifier (R e1071). No statistical method was used to fix the sample size in advance, and group allocation was not hidden from the investigators. TCR Vbeta CDR3 sequencing of 135 peripheral blood samples (over 40 ophthalmopathy, 70 to 85 hyperthyroidism and some 17 progressor patients) is reported in the paper.

This receptor was obtained from a woman between 50 and 59 years old with Graves disease. Donor details come from another sample of the same person, matched by shared clones. The chain is encoded by TRBV6-1 joined to TRBJ2-1; a weak D assignment points to TRBD2 (5 bases agree). The material sequenced was peripheral blood mononuclear cells (PBMCs), taken at new diagnosis, from a patient treated with antithyroid drugs. The DNA is TGTGCCAGCAGTGAAGATGCCGGGGTCCCCTACGATGAGCAGTTCTTC. Translated, this gives CASSEDAGVPYDEQFF.